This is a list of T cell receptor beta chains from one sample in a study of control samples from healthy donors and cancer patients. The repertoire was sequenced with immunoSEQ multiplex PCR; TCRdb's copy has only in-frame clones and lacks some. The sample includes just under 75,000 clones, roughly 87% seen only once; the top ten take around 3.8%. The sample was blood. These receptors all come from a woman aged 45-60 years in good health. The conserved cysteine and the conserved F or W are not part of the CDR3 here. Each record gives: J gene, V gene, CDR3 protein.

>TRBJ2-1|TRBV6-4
ASSDSAGVSYNEQF
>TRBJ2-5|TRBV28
ASSLNSGRLQETQY
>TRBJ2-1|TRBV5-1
ASSSDRGYNEQF
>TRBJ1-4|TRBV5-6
ASSRAQLNEKLF
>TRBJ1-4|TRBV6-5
ASRERGGGEKLF
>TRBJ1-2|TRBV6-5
ASSRDRVRGYT
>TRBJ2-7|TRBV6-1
ASSERTSGPYEQY
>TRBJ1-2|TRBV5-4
ASSLDGNYGYT
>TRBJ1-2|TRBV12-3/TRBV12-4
ASSLQGSEGYT
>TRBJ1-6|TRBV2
ASSVREARNSPLH
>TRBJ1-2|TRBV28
ASSSAMGGTANYGYT
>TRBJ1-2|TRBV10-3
AISTGTGYYGYT
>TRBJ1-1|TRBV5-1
ASSRTTQNTEAF
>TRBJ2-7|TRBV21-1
ASSKSNKGDPAGDDEQY
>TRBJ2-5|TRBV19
ASSIGTAQETQY
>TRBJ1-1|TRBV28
ASRNRFTEAF
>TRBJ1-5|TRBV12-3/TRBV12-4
ASSLDRGQPQH
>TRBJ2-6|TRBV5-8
ASSLTGSAGANVLT
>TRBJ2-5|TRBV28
ASSLGGGGAGAQY
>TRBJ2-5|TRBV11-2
ASSLGYTKDRHEETQY
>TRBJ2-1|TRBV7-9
ASSLLVPPNEQF
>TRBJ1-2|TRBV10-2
ASRRTGGYGYT
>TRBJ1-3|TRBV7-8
ASSFGTGGGNTIY
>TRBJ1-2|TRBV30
AWNRQGAGGYT